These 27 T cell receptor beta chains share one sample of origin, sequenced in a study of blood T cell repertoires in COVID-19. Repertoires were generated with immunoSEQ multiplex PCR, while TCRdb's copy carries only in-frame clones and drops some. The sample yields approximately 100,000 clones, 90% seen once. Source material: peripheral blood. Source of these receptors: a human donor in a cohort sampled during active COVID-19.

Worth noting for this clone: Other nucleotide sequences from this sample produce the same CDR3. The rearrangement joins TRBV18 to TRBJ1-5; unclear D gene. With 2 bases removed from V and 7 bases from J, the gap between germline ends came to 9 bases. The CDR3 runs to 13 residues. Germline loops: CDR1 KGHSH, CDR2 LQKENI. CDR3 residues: CASSPGSGQPQHF. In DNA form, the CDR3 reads TGTGCCAGCTCACCAGGGTCAGGACAGCCCCAGCATTTT.

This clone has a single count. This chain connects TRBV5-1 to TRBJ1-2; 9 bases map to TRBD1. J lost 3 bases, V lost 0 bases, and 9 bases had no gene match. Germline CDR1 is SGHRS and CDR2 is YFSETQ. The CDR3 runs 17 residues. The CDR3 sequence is CASSLAPGQGGDYGYTF. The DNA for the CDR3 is TGCGCCAGCAGCTTGGCTCCGGGACAGGGAGGAGACTATGGCTACACCTTC.

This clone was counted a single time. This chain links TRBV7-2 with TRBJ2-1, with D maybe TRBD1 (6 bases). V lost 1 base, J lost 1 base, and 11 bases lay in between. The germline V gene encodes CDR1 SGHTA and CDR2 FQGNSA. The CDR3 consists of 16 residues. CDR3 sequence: CASSLVGQLSYNEQFF. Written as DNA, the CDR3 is TGTGCCAGCAGCTTAGTCGGACAGCTTTCCTACAATGAGCAGTTCTTC. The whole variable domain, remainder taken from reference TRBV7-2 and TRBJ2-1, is GAGVSQSPSNKVTEKGKDVELRCDPISGHTALYWYRQSLGQGLEFLIYFQGNSAPDKSGLPSDRFSAERTGGSVSTLTIQRTQQEDSAVYLCASSLVGQLSYNEQFFGPGTRLTVL.

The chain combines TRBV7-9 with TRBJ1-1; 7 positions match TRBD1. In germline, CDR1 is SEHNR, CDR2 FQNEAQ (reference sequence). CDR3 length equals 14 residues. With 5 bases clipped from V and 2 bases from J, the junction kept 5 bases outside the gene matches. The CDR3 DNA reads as TGTGCCAGCAGCACTCGACAGGGAAACACTGAAGCTTTCTTT. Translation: CASSTRQGNTEAFF.

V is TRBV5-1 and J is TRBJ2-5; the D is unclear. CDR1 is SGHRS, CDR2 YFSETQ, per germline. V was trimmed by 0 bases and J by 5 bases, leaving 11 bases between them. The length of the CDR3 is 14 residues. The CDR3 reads CASSLAVAMETQYF. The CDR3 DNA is TGCGCCAGCAGCTTGGCCGTTGCGATGGAGACCCAGTACTTC.

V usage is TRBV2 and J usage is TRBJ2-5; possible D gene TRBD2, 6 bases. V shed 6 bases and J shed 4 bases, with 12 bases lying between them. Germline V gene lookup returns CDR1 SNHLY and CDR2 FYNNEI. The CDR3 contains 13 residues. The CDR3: CASRTGVLETQYF. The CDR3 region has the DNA TGTGCCAGCAGGACGGGAGTGTTAGAGACCCAGTACTTC.

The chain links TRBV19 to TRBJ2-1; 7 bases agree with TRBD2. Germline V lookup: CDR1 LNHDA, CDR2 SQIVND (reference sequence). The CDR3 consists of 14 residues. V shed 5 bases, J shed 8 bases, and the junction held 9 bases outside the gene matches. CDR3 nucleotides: TGTGCCAGTAGTGCTGGGGGGGGGACCCATGAGCAGTTCTTC. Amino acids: CASSAGGGTHEQFF.

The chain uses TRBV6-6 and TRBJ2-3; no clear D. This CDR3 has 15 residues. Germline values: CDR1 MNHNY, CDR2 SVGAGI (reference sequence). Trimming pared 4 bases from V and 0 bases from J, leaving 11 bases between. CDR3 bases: TGTGCCAGCAGTTCGGGTAGCTCTAGCACAGATACGCAGTATTTT. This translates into CASSSGSSSTDTQYF.

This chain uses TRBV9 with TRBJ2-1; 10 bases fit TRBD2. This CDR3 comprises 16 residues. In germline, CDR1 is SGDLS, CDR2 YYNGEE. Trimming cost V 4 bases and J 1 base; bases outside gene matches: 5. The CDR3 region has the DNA TGTGCCAGCAGCCCAGGGACTAGCGTATCCTACAATGAGCAGTTCTTC. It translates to CASSPGTSVSYNEQFF. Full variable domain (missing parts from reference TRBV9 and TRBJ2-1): DSGVTQTPKHLITATGQRVTLRCSPRSGDLSVYWYQQSLDQGLQFLIQYYNGEERAKGNILERFSAQQFPDLHSELNLSSLELGDSALYFCASSPGTSVSYNEQFFGPGTRLTVL.

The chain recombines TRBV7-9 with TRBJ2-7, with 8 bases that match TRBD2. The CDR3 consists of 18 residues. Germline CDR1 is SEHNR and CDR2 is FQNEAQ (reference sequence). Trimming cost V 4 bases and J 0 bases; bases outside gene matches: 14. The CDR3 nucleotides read TGTGCCAGCAGCTCAATTGGACTAGCCCCATCGAGCTCCTACGAGCAGTACTTC. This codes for CASSSIGLAPSSSYEQYF.

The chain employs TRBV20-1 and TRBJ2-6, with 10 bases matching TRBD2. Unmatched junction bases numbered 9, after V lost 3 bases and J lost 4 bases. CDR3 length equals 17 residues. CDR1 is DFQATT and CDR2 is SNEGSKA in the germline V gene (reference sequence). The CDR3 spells CSASSSGSFTGANVLTF. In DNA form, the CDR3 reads TGCAGTGCTAGTTCTAGCGGGAGTTTTACCGGGGCCAACGTCCTGACTTTC.

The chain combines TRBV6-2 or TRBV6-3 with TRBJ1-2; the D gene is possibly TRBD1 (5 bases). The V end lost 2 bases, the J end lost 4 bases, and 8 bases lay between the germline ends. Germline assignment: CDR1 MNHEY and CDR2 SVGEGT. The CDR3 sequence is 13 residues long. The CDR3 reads CASSYGGSYGYTF. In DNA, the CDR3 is TGTGCCAGCAGTTACGGGGGGAGCTATGGCTACACCTTC.

The CDR3 sequence is CASSSPSGRELFF. CDR3 bases: TGTGCCAGCAGCTCCCCTAGTGGTCGGGAGCTGTTTTTT. The V and J genes are TRBV7-2 and TRBJ2-2; no clear D. The CDR3 runs to 13 residues. Germline CDR1 reads SGHTA; CDR2 reads FQGNSA. The V end was cut by 4 bases, the J end by 9 bases, with 12 bases between.

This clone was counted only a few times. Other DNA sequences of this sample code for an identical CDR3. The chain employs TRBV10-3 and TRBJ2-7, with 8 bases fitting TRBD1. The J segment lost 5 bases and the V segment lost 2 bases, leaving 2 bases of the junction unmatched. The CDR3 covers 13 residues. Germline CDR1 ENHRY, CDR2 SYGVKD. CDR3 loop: CAISERGQDEQYF. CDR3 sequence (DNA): TGTGCCATCAGTGAGAGGGGACAGGACGAGCAGTACTTC.

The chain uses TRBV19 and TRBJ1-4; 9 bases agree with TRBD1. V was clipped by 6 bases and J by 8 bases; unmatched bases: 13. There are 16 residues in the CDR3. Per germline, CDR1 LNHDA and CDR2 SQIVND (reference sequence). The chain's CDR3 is CASSTSAGTGREKLFF. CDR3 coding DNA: TGTGCCAGTAGCACTTCTGCCGGGACAGGGAGGGAAAAACTGTTTTTT.

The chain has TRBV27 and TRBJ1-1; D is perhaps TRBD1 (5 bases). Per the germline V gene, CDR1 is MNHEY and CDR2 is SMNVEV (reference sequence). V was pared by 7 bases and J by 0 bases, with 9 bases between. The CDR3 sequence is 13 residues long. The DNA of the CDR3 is TGTGCCAGCACACGGGGGATGAACACTGAAGCTTTCTTT. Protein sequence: CASTRGMNTEAFF.

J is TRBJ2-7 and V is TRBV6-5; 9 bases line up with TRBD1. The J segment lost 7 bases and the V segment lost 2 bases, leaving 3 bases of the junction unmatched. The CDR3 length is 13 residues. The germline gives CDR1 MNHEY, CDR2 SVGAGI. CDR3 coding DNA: TGTGCCAGCAGTTACCGGACAGGGGTTGAGCAGTACTTC. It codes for CASSYRTGVEQYF.

CDR3 coding DNA: TGTGCCAGCAGCGTAGGGACAGCTATAATTAACTATGGCTACACCTTC. This sequence encodes CASSVGTAIINYGYTF. The chain employs TRBV9 and TRBJ1-2; D is possibly TRBD1 (6 bases). V was trimmed by 0 bases and J by 1 base, leaving 13 bases between them. Germline values: CDR1 SGDLS, CDR2 YYNGEE. This CDR3 is 16 amino acids long.

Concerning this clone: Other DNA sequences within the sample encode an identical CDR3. The chain's CDR3 is CSVGGQGVNTEAFF. The CDR3 nucleotides are TGCAGCGTGGGAGGACAGGGAGTGAACACTGAAGCTTTCTTT. This chain connects TRBV29-1 to TRBJ1-1; 8 nucleotides match TRBD1. The CDR3 totals 14 residues. Trimming removed 6 bases from V and 0 bases from J; junction bases left unmatched: 6. Germline assignment: CDR1 SQVTM and CDR2 ANQGSEA.

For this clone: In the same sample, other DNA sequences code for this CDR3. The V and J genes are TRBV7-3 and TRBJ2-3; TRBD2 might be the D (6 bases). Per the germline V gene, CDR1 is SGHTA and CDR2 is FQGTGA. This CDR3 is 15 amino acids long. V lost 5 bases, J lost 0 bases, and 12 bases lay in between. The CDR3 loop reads CASSRAGGSTDTQYF. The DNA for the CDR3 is TGTGCCAGCAGCCGCGCTGGGGGGAGCACAGATACGCAGTATTTT.

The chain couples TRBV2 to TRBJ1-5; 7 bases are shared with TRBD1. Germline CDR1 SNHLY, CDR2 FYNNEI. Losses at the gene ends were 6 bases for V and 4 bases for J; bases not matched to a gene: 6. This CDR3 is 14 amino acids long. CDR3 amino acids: CASRWTGGNQPQHF. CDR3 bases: TGTGCCAGCAGGTGGACAGGTGGGAATCAGCCCCAGCATTTT.

The CDR3 loop reads CASSLSLRRRTDTQYF. As DNA, the CDR3 is TGTGCCAGCAGCCTATCTTTGAGGAGACGCACAGATACGCAGTATTTT. The chain couples TRBV7-2 to TRBJ2-3; D is undetermined. CDR3 length equals 16 residues. Per germline, CDR1 SGHTA and CDR2 FQGNSA. The V and J ends lost 5 bases and 1 base respectively, with 16 bases between them.

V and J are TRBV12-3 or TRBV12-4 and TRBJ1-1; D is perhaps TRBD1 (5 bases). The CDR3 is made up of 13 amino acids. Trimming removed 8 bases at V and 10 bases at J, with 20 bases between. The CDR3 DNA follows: TGTGCCAGCTCGCGAGTGTCAGGGATCGGAGCTTTCTTT. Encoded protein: CASSRVSGIGAFF.

The CDR3 spells CASSVATEGGLEAFF. In nucleotides, the CDR3 is TGTGCCAGCAGCGTAGCTACTGAAGGAGGGCTTGAAGCTTTCTTT. The chain couples TRBV9 to TRBJ1-1, with no clear D. Looked up from germline, CDR1 is SGDLS and CDR2 is YYNGEE. This CDR3 has 15 amino acids. The germline V and J ends were trimmed by 0 bases and 7 bases, with 16 bases remaining between them.

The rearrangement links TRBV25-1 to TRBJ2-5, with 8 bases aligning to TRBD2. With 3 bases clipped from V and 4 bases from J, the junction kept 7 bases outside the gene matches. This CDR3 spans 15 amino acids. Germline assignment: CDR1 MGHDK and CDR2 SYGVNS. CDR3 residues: CASSDPSGWGETQYF. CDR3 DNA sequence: TGTGCCAGCAGTGATCCTAGCGGGTGGGGAGAGACCCAGTACTTC.

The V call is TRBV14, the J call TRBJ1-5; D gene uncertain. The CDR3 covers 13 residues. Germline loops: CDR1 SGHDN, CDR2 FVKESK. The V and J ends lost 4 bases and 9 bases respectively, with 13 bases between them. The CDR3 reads CASSLQPGLPQHF. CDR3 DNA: TGTGCCAGCAGCCTCCAACCGGGTTTGCCCCAGCATTTT.

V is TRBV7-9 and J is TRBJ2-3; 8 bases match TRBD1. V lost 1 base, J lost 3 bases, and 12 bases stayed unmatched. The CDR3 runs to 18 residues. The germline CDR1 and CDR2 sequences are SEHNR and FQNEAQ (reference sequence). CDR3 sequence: CASSLGAQGVWGTDTQYF. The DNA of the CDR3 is TGTGCCAGCAGCTTAGGGGCACAGGGGGTTTGGGGTACAGATACGCAGTATTTT.